Given below is one TCR beta chain in context. What it binds is unknown. CDR3 size: 16 residues. The V segment lost 4 bases and the J segment 2 bases; nucleotides outside the gene matches: 8. Germline CDR1 reads SGHNT; CDR2 reads YYREEE (reference sequence). 13 Jbeta primers and 60 Vbeta primers were used for the PCR. Produced via immunoSEQ multiplex PCR; TCRdb's table is partial and in-frame only. The table lists roughly 160,000 clones, less than 85% of them singletons. The data are from a study of cytomegalovirus exposure and HLA in healthy donors. Study-wide results and caveats: Later, an analysis found that common viral pathogens appeared to be linked with several of the most significant clusters.

Donors likely had unrecorded immune exposures despite being nominally healthy when sampled. Sequenced sample: PBMCs. The chain couples TRBV5-4 to TRBJ2-1, with 8 bases lining up with TRBD2. The sequence was collected from a boy aged 2 to 9 in good health and CMV-seronegative. CDR3 sequence reads: CASSPPNSGAYNEQFF. As DNA, the CDR3 is TGTGCCAGCAGCCCTCCCAATAGCGGGGCCTACAATGAGCAGTTCTTC.